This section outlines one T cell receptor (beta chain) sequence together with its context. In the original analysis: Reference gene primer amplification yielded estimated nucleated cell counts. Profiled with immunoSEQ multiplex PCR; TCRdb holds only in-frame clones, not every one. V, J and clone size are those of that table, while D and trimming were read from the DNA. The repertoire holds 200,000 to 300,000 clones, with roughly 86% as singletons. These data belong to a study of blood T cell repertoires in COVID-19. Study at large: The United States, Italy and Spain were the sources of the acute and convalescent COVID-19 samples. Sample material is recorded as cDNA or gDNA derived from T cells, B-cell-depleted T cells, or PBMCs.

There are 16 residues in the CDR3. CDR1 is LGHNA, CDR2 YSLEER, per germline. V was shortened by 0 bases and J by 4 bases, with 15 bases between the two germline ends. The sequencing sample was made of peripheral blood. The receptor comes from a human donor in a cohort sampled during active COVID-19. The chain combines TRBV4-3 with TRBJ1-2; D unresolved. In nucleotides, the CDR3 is TGCGCCAGCAGCCAAGAAAACGACTACGAGGTCTATGGCTACACCTTC. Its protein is CASSQENDYEVYGYTF.